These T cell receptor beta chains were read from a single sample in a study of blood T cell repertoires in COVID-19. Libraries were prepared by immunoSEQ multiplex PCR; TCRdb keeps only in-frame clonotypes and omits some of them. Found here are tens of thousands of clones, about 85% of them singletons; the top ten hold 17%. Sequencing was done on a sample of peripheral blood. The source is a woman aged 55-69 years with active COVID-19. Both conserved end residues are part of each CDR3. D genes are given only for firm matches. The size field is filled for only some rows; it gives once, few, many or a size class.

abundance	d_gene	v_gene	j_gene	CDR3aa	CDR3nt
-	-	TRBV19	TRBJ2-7	CASSLSSGYEQYF	TGTGCCAGTAGCCTTAGCTCTGGGTACGAGCAGTACTTC
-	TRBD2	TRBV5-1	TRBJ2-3	CASSGGTSGRTDTQYF	TGCGCCAGCAGCGGCGGGACTAGCGGACGCACAGATACGCAGTATTTT
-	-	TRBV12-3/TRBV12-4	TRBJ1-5	CASSGTGNQPQHF	TGTGCCAGCAGTGGAACAGGGAATCAGCCCCAGCATTTT
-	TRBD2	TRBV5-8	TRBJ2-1	CASSLGTSGRDEQFF	TGTGCCAGCAGCTTGGGGACTAGCGGGAGGGATGAGCAGTTCTTC
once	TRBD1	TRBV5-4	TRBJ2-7	CASSFEGQGPRSYEQYF	TGTGCCAGCAGCTTCGAAGGACAGGGCCCCAGATCCTACGAGCAGTACTTC
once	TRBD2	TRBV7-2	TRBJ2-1	CASSPLAGGRQFF	TGTGCCAGCAGCCCCTTAGCGGGGGGGAGGCAGTTCTTC
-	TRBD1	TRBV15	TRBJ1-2	CATSSTGTGDRGYTF	TGTGCCACCAGCAGTACCGGGACAGGGGATCGTGGCTACACCTTC
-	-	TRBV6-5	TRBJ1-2	CASSYSTGSGGYTF	TGTGCCAGCAGTTACTCGACGGGGAGTGGTGGCTACACCTTC
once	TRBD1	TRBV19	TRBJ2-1	CASIITGGLISYNEQFF	TGTGCCAGTATCATCACAGGGGGCCTCATCTCCTACAATGAGCAGTTCTTC
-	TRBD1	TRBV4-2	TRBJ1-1	CASSQGGQGTEAFF	TGTGCCAGCAGCCAAGGCGGACAGGGCACTGAAGCTTTCTTT
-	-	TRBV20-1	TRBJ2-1	CSARELNEQFF	TGCAGTGCTAGAGAATTAAATGAGCAGTTCTTC
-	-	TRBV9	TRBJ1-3	CASSVEAGFLSGNTIYF	TGTGCCAGCAGCGTAGAGGCAGGTTTCCTCTCTGGAAACACCATATATTTT
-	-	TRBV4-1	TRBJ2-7	CASSPGPARDEQYF	TGCGCCAGCAGCCCCGGTCCGGCGCGGGACGAGCAGTACTTC
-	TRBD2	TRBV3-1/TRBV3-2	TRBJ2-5	CASSQEASGGAGYETQYF	TGTGCCAGCAGCCAAGAGGCTAGCGGGGGGGCTGGATATGAGACCCAGTACTTC
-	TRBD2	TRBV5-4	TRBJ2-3	CASSTSGTSTDTQYF	TGTGCCAGCAGCACTAGCGGTACTAGCACAGATACGCAGTATTTT
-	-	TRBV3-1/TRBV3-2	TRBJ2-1	CASSQVATRRGREQFF	TGTGCCAGCAGCCAAGTAGCAACCCGCAGGGGCCGGGAGCAGTTCTTC
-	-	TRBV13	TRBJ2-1	CASSFRQTYNEQFF	TGTGCCAGCAGCTTTCGACAGACCTACAATGAGCAGTTCTTC
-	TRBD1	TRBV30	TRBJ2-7	CAWSSYGTGNRYEQYF	TGTGCCTGGAGTTCCTATGGGACAGGGAATAGGTACGAGCAGTACTTC
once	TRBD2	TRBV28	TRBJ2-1	CASSPPRVAGGPYNEQFF	TGTGCCAGCAGTCCCCCCCGGGTAGCGGGGGGGCCCTACAATGAGCAGTTCTTC
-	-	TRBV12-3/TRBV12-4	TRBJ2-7	CASSLDSLREQYF	TGTGCCAGCAGCCTCGACAGTCTTCGGGAGCAGTACTTC
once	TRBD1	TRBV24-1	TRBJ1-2	CATSQGTGLGNYGYTF	TGTGCCACCAGCCAAGGGACAGGGTTAGGGAACTATGGCTACACCTTC
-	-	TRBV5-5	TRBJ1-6	CASSLFGGLNSPLHF	TGTGCCAGCAGCTTGTTTGGGGGCCTTAATTCACCCCTCCACTTT
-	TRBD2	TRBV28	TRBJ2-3	CASSNQGGLAGGRGGTDTQYF	TGTGCCAGCAGCAACCAAGGCGGTCTAGCGGGGGGGCGAGGGGGCACAGATACGCAGTATTTT
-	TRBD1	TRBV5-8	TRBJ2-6	CASSSGTGGAYGANVLTF	TGTGCCAGCAGCTCCGGGACAGGGGGCGCTTATGGGGCCAACGTCCTGACTTTC
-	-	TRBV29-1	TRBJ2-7	CSVAKSRGSSYEQYF	TGCAGCGTCGCCAAGTCTAGGGGAAGCTCCTACGAGCAGTACTTC
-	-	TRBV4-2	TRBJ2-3	CASSQGAGIDTQYF	TGTGCCAGCAGCCAAGGGGCAGGGATTGATACGCAGTATTTT
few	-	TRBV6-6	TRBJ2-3	CASSYPGVGTTDTQYF	TGTGCCAGCAGTTACCCCGGGGTTGGAACCACAGATACGCAGTATTTT
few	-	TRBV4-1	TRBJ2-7	CASSQGDGTSRSYEQYF	TGCGCCAGCAGCCAAGGGGACGGGACAAGCCGATCCTACGAGCAGTACTTC
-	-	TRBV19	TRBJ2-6	CASSATRYSGANVLTF	TGTGCCAGTAGTGCCACCCGGTACTCTGGGGCCAACGTCCTGACTTTC
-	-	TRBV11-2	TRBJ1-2	CASSLPRLDGYTF	TGTGCCAGCAGCTTACCCCGGTTGGATGGCTACACCTTC
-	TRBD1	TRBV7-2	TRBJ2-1	CASSLWDLRTGGEQFF	TGTGCCAGCAGCTTATGGGACCTGCGGACAGGCGGGGAGCAGTTCTTC
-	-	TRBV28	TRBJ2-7	CASRVSGLEQYF	TGTGCCAGCAGGGTTAGCGGTCTCGAGCAGTACTTC
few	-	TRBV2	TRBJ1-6	CASSTQGWNSPLHF	TGTGCCAGCAGTACACAGGGTTGGAATTCACCCCTCCACTTT
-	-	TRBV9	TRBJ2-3	CASSVGWGERTDTQYF	TGTGCCAGCAGCGTAGGGTGGGGGGAGCGGACAGATACGCAGTATTTT
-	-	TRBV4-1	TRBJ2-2	CASSHPNGRTGELFF	TGCGCCAGCAGCCACCCCAACGGGAGAACCGGGGAGCTGTTTTTT
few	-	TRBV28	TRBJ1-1	CASSLDEDTEAFF	TGTGCCAGCAGTTTAGATGAGGACACTGAAGCTTTCTTT
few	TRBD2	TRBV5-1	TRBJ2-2	CASSLEGLGIPGELFF	TGCGCCAGCAGCTTGGAGGGACTAGGTATCCCCGGGGAGCTGTTTTTT
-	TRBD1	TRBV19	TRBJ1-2	CASIPTGSNYGYTF	TGTGCCAGTATTCCGACAGGGTCTAACTATGGCTACACCTTC
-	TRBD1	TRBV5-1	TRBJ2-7	CASSLPGQPYEQYF	TGCGCCAGCAGCTTACCGGGACAGCCGTACGAGCAGTACTTC
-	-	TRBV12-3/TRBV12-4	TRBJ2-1	CASRPGLTNEQFF	TGTGCCAGCAGACCGGGACTGACTAATGAGCAGTTCTTC
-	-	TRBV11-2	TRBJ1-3	CASSLDHVGVYSGNTIYF	TGTGCCAGCAGCTTAGATCACGTCGGGGTTTACTCTGGAAACACCATATATTTT
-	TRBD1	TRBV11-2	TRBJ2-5	CASSLGDRRQETQYF	TGTGCCAGCAGCTTAGGGGACAGGAGGCAAGAGACCCAGTACTTC
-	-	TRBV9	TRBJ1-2	CASSVGEEGYTF	TGTGCCAGCAGCGTAGGTGAGGAAGGCTACACCTTC
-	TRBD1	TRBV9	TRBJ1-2	CASSVAPTGNYGYTF	TGTGCCAGCAGCGTAGCTCCGACAGGGAACTATGGCTACACCTTC
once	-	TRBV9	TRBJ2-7	CASSVDGAAYEQYF	TGTGCCAGCAGCGTAGATGGGGCAGCCTACGAGCAGTACTTC
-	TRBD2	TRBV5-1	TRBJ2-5	CASSSRLAGQETQYF	TGCGCCAGCAGCTCCCGACTAGCGGGCCAAGAGACCCAGTACTTC
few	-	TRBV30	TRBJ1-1	CAWGPRGALAFF	TGTGCCTGGGGCCCCCGGGGGGCGCTCGCTTTCTTT
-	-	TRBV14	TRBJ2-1	CASSQGSSSPYNEQFF	TGTGCCAGCAGCCAAGGGTCTAGCAGCCCCTACAATGAGCAGTTCTTC
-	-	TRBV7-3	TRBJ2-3	CASSLLGQSTDTQYF	TGTGCCAGCAGCTTACTAGGACAGAGCACAGATACGCAGTATTTT
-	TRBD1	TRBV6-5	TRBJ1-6	CASSYAGTGINSPLHF	TGTGCCAGCAGTTACGCCGGGACAGGGATTAATTCACCCCTCCACTTT
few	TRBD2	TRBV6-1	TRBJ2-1	CASSESGSGDEQFF	TGTGCCAGCAGTGAAAGCGGGAGCGGTGATGAGCAGTTCTTC
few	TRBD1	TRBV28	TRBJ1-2	CASRAGTDVANYGYTF	TGTGCCAGCAGAGCCGGGACAGATGTAGCTAACTATGGCTACACCTTC
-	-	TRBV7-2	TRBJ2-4	CASSPTQGPILKNIQYF	TGTGCCAGCAGCCCCACACAGGGTCCCATTTTAAAAAACATTCAGTACTTC
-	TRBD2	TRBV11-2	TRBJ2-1	CASSIRRLAGDNNEQFF	TGTGCCAGCAGCATCAGAAGACTAGCGGGGGATAACAATGAGCAGTTCTTC